This T cell receptor beta chain was recorded in a study of CD8 T cells in Susac syndrome. Random hexamers primed reverse transcription of about 0.5 to 1 ug RNA. TCRdb fed the immunoSEQ multiplex PCR reads into MiXCR, producing one record per CDR3 protein. The table records about 280,000 distinct CDR3 sequences, 80% to 90% of them present only once. Trimming at V came to 4 bases and at J to 4 bases, leaving 10 bases not matched to a gene. This CDR3 contains 16 residues. The V gene's germline CDR1 is SNHLY and CDR2 FYNNEI. Bulk CD8+ and CD4+ cells came from magnetic negative isolation; CD8+ TEMRA by FACS.

The TCR originated in a human donor with multiple sclerosis. The source material was CD8+ T cells from PBMCs. This chain links TRBV2 with TRBJ2-7; 10 bases agree with TRBD1. CDR3 loop: CASSGAWGQGWYEQYF. CDR3 sequence (DNA): TGTGCCAGCAGTGGGGCTTGGGGACAGGGGTGGTACGAGCAGTACTTC.